This T cell receptor beta chain was captured by sequencing in a study of blood T cell repertoires in COVID-19. Repertoires were generated with immunoSEQ multiplex PCR, while TCRdb's copy carries only in-frame clones and drops some. The sample consists of some 70,000 clones, 89% of them appearing once. This CDR3 region has 17 residues. Germline V gene data show CDR1 as SNHLY and CDR2 as FYNNEI. J was trimmed by 6 bases and V by 7 bases; bases with no gene match: 16. The chain joins TRBV2 to TRBJ2-2; 8 nucleotides match TRBD1. The specimen sequenced was peripheral blood. This receptor was obtained from a man over 45 with active COVID-19. The CDR3 reads CASIPIGGQATPGELFF. CDR3 DNA: TGTGCCAGCATTCCAATTGGGGGACAGGCTACACCCGGGGAGCTGTTTTTT.